These T cell receptor beta chains were read from a single sample in a study of human T cells and chemical hapten exposure. TCRdb recomputed calls from the RACE reads with MiXCR, one row per CDR3 protein. The repertoire holds tens of thousands of distinct CDR3 sequences, with around a tenth as singletons. Specimen: whole blood, collected in connection with sensitization to the hapten diphenylcyclopropenone (DPC). These receptors all stem from a woman aged 40 to 50 with alopecia areata. Some clones in this sample may be carry-over from other donors' samples. Each CDR3 is given with its conserved first and last residue. Fields, in order: CDR3 DNA, CDR3 protein, clone size, J gene, D gene, V gene. A D gene is named only where the DNA matches it firmly. A clone size is listed for some rows: how often the clone was seen (once, few, many), or a class if it is expanded.

TGTGCCAGCAGCCAAGTAAGCCCTTCGTATTCGGTAGCGGGGGAGTACACAGATACGCAGTATTTT CASSQVSPSYSVAGEYTDTQYF many TRBJ2-3 TRBD2 TRBV4-2
TGTGCCAGTAGTACCCTTAGGGGGGCCCTTTTGGAGCAGTTCTTC CASSTLRGALLEQFF few TRBJ2-1 - TRBV19
TGCGCCAGCAGATTGGGCACTTCGAGAAATAATTCACCCCTCCACTTT CASRLGTSRNNSPLHF many TRBJ1-6 - TRBV5-1
TGTGCCAGCAGCTCACTTGGGTACAATGAGCAGTTCTTC CASSSLGYNEQFF - TRBJ2-1 - TRBV7-2
TGTGCCAGCTCACCACCGACAGGTTGGAGGGACACTGAAGCTTTCTTT CASSPPTGWRDTEAFF - TRBJ1-1 - TRBV18
TGTGCCACCAGTGATCCTGGGGGGAGTGGACATGAGCAGTTCTTC CATSDPGGSGHEQFF many TRBJ2-1 - TRBV24-1
TGTGCCAGCACCCGGACAGGGTTTCAGCCCCAGCATTTT CASTRTGFQPQHF many TRBJ1-5 TRBD1 TRBV6-2/TRBV6-3
TGCAGCGTTGAAAAGCGGGGAACGAACATTCAGTACTTC CSVEKRGTNIQYF many TRBJ2-4 TRBD2 TRBV29-1
TGTGCCAGCAGACTTCCCGGGACGGAGTTAGCCCAGTACTTC CASRLPGTELAQYF many TRBJ2-5 - TRBV6-2/TRBV6-3
TGTGCCAGCAGCCAACAAAGTGGCGGCAAAAACATTCAGTACTTC CASSQQSGGKNIQYF - TRBJ2-4 - TRBV3-1
TGTGCCAGCAGTACAGGGACTCCCGGAATTAACTATGGCTACACCTTC CASSTGTPGINYGYTF many TRBJ1-2 - TRBV28
TGTGCCTGGTCCGGAAACACCATATATTTT CAWSGNTIYF many TRBJ1-3 - TRBV30
TGTGCCAGCAGCTTAGTCGGGTTCGAGCAGTACTTC CASSLVGFEQYF few TRBJ2-7 - TRBV11-2
TGTGCCAGCAGCTCGGGCTTCATTCATACTGAAGCTTTCTTT CASSSGFIHTEAFF few TRBJ1-1 - TRBV12-3/TRBV12-4
TGTGCCAGCAGCCAAGAGTATGTTTTCTACAATGAGCAGTTCTTC CASSQEYVFYNEQFF - TRBJ2-1 - TRBV3-1
TGTGCCAGCAGTTTTAGGGGGGGCACGGATGAGCAGTTCTTC CASSFRGGTDEQFF many TRBJ2-1 - TRBV12-3/TRBV12-4
TGCGCCAGCAGCGAACGACAGGGTAGTCCACCCCTCCACTTT CASSERQGSPPLHF many TRBJ1-6 TRBD1 TRBV5-1
TGCGCCAGCAGCCCGTGGACTCGCACAGATACGCAGTATTTT CASSPWTRTDTQYF - TRBJ2-3 - TRBV5-1
TGCGCCAGCAGCCAAGGTGCGGGTTGGAAAGCTTTCTTT CASSQGAGWKAFF many TRBJ1-1 - TRBV4-1
TGTGCTAGTGGTTTGGGCCAACGGACGGAAGCTTTCTTT CASGLGQRTEAFF many TRBJ1-1 - TRBV12-5
TGCAGCCTACGGGGGAACACTGAAGCTTTCTTT CSLRGNTEAFF - TRBJ1-1 - TRBV29-1
TGTGCCAGCAGCTTATATGAGGGGAGTGAAGCTTTCTTT CASSLYEGSEAFF - TRBJ1-1 - TRBV5-6
TGCAGTGCTAGAATGGCCGGGGTCGAGCAGTACTTC CSARMAGVEQYF - TRBJ2-7 - TRBV20-1
TGTGCCAGCAGTTATACAGGGGGAGCAGATAGTACTGGAAACACCATATATTTT CASSYTGGADSTGNTIYF few TRBJ1-3 TRBD1 TRBV6-6
TGTGCCAGCAGCGTCATTCAGAACACTGAAGCTTTCTTT CASSVIQNTEAFF many TRBJ1-1 - TRBV9
TGTGCCAGCAGCGGGAGGGGGACGTACAATGAGCAGTTCTTC CASSGRGTYNEQFF few TRBJ2-1 - TRBV9
TGCGCCAGCAGCCAAGGTCTCTCCTCCTACAATGAGCAGTTCTTC CASSQGLSSYNEQFF many TRBJ2-1 - TRBV4-3
TGTGCCAGCAGCAAGGACAGGGGGCAGGGTGGCTACACCTTC CASSKDRGQGGYTF few TRBJ1-2 TRBD1 TRBV7-6